A single sample gave rise to the 5 T cell receptor beta chains below, sequenced in a study of Ad26.COV2.S vaccination and SARS-CoV-2 variants. The treatment denotes: 15 to 20 received Ad26.COV2.S at low or high dose, single or two shots; a few received placebo; per-sample allocation not given. Day 63 following the first vaccine or placebo injection was when the samples were taken. The protocol was immunoSEQ multiplex PCR, while the TCRdb copy is restricted to in-frame clones and leaves out a portion. The data contain roughly 420,000 clones, approximately 87% of them singletons. Sequencing used peripheral blood, obtained in a trial of Ad26.COV2.S vaccine versus placebo. Receptor source: a person aged 18-60 years who received the Ad26.COV2.S COVID-19 vaccine or a placebo.

The rearrangement uses TRBV4-1 and TRBJ2-7; 10 bases fit TRBD1. The CDR3 consists of 14 residues. The V gene end was trimmed by 3 bases and the J gene end by 4 bases; junction bases not matched to a gene: 3. Germline CDR1 MGHRA, CDR2 YSYEKL. The CDR3 nucleotides read TGCGCCAGCAGCCATTCGGGACAGGGGTACGAGCAGTACTTC. Translation gives CASSHSGQGYEQYF.

This chain links TRBV7-9 with TRBJ1-3, with D uncertain. The V gene lost 3 bases and the J gene lost 4 bases, with 10 bases spanning the gap. The CDR3 contains 14 residues. Germline V gives CDR1 SEHNR, CDR2 FQNEAQ (reference sequence). CDR3 sequence: CASSLNSGGNTIYF. CDR3 sequence (DNA): TGTGCCAGCAGCTTGAACTCTGGAGGAAACACCATATATTTT.

The chain combines TRBV6-2 or TRBV6-3 with TRBJ2-5; TRBD2 matches at 8 bases. The CDR3 runs to 15 residues. Germline-derived CDR1 and CDR2 are MNHEY and SVGEGT. After removal of 5 bases from V and 3 bases from J, the junction contained 8 bases not matched to a gene. CDR3: CASSPRGGWEETQYF. Written as DNA, the CDR3 is TGTGCCAGCAGTCCCCGGGGGGGTTGGGAAGAGACCCAGTACTTC.

CDR3 residues: CASSPVPDTQYF. CDR3 coding DNA: TGTGCCAGTAGTCCCGTGCCAGATACGCAGTATTTT. The chain links TRBV19 to TRBJ2-3; D ambiguous. Germline CDR1 LNHDA, CDR2 SQIVND (reference sequence). This CDR3 is 12 amino acids long. Trimming removed 5 bases from V and 4 bases from J, with 7 bases in between.

V and J are TRBV2 and TRBJ1-3, with 8 bases lining up with TRBD1. Germline V lookup: CDR1 SNHLY, CDR2 FYNNEI. The V segment lost 5 bases and the J segment 0 bases; nucleotides outside the gene matches: 3. CDR3 length: 15 amino acids. For the CDR3, the DNA is TGTGCCAGCAGTTATACAGGGGGCTCTGGAAACACCATATATTTT. Translated: CASSYTGGSGNTIYF.